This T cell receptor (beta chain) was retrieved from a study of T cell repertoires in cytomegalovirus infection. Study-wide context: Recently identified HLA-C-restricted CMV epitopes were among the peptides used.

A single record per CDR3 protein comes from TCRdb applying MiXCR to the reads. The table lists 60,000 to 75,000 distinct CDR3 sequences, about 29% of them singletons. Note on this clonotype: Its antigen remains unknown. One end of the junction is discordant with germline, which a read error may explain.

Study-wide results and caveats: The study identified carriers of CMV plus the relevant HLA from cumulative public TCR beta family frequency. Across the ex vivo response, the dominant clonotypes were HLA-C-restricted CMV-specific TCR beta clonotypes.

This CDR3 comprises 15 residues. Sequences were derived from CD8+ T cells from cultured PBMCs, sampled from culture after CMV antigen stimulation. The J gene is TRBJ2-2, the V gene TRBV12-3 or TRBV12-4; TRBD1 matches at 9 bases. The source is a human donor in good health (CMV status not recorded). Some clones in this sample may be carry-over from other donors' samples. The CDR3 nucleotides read TGTGCCAGCAGCCCGGGGACAGGGATCACCTGGGAGCTGTTTTTT. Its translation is CASSPGTGITWELFF.